This T cell receptor (beta chain) was observed in a study of blood T cell repertoires in COVID-19. For the study at large: Samples came from the United States, Italy and Spain, spanning acute and convalescent COVID-19. T cells, B-cell-depleted T cells, or PBMCs provided the cDNA or gDNA that served as material.

In germline, CDR1 is SGHTA, CDR2 FQGNSA. Trimming took 2 bases from V and 2 from J, leaving 10 bases between them. The CDR3 is 15 amino acids. In the authors' methods: Scientists estimated how many nucleated cells there were by amplifying reference gene primers. Produced via immunoSEQ multiplex PCR; TCRdb's table is partial and in-frame only. V and J calls and clone size are as listed in that table; D and trimming were resolved from the DNA. The sample lists around 290,000 clones, approximately 89% occurring once. The TCR sequence derives from a woman between 50 and 59 years old who had recovered from COVID-19. Sequencing input: peripheral blood. This sequence joins TRBV7-2 and TRBJ1-5; D is possibly TRBD1 (5 bases). Written as DNA, the CDR3 is TGTGCCAGCAGCTTATCGGGGGGAGGCAATCAGCCCCAGCATTTT. Its translation is CASSLSGGGNQPQHF.